This TCR beta chain was sequenced for a study of siplizumab effects on memory and regulatory T cells. Whole-study context: Reactions of mixed lymphocytes were paired, with siplizumab at approximately 1 ug/mL or without drug. Study-wide results and caveats: Apparently key alloresponse contributors, naive T cells also seemed more diverse than memory cells. In the presence of siplizumab, alloreactive sequences traceable to unstimulated CD4+ memory cells were significantly reduced.

The V gene lost 3 bases and the J gene lost 4 bases, with 4 bases spanning the gap. Germline V gene sequence: CDR1 KGHSH, CDR2 LQKENI. The CDR3 totals 12 residues. The authors cocultured the mixed lymphocyte reaction cells at 37 degrees C for about six days. Mixed at 1:1 were responder PBMCs labelled with CFSE and stimulator PBMCs labelled with Violet Dye. Using immunoSEQ multiplex PCR, the repertoire was profiled, and TCRdb retains in-frame clones only, with some absent. This sample yields just under 20,000 clones, of which about 45% are seen a single time; 6% belongs to the top ten. Remarks on this clone: Its specificity is not known.

The chain couples TRBV18 to TRBJ2-1, with D hard to call. This TCR was sampled from a human donor in good health; the cells came from an allogeneic mixed lymphocyte reaction. Some clones in this sample may be carry-over from other donors' samples. The sample taken for sequencing was CFSE-low (dividing) CD4+ T cells sorted from an allogeneic mixed lymphocyte reaction. CDR3 bases: TGTGCCAGCTCACCTCAATACAATGAGCAGTTCTTC. Its translation is CASSPQYNEQFF.